Listed below are T cell receptor beta chains from one sample, sequenced in a study of STAT3 mutations in large granular lymphocyte leukemia. The method was immunoSEQ multiplex PCR; TCRdb's version includes in-frame clones alone and lacks a portion of them. Here the sample spans approximately 25,000 clones, approximately 94% being singletons. The sample was peripheral blood mononuclear cells. Every receptor here comes from a man aged 40-49 years with T-cell large granular lymphocyte leukemia. Some clones in this sample may be carry-over from other donors' samples. CDR3s include the opening cysteine and the closing phenylalanine or tryptophan. Fields, in order: J gene, D gene, V gene, CDR3 DNA, CDR3 protein. A D gene is named only where the DNA matches it firmly.

>TRBJ2-7|-|TRBV9
TGTGCCAGCAGCGTAGCTGCTGGACAAGAAAGATACGAGCAGTACTTC
CASSVAAGQERYEQYF
>TRBJ2-7|TRBD1|TRBV7-9
TGTGCCAGCAGATTAACAGGGGGGAGCTCCTACGAGCAGTACTTC
CASRLTGGSSYEQYF
>TRBJ2-7|TRBD1|TRBV19
TGTGCCAGTATCACATGGGCGGGTGACAGGGGGCCTACCTACGAGCAGTACTTC
CASITWAGDRGPTYEQYF
>TRBJ1-2|TRBD1|TRBV7-8
TGTGCCAGCACCCTAGCGGGACGGGACAGGGTATATGGCTACACCTTC
CASTLAGRDRVYGYTF
>TRBJ1-6|-|TRBV18
TGTGCCAGCTCACCAGGGGGCACGTATAATTCACCCCTCCACTTT
CASSPGGTYNSPLHF
>TRBJ2-7|-|TRBV9
TGTGCCAGCAGCGGAGGGGCCAGCTACGAGCAGTACTTC
CASSGGASYEQYF
>TRBJ1-2|TRBD1|TRBV18
TGTGCCAGCTCACCGCCGGGACAGGACCCTGGGGACTATGGCTACACCTTC
CASSPPGQDPGDYGYTF
>TRBJ1-5|TRBD1|TRBV28
TGTGCCATCAGACAGGGTAGCAATCAGCCCCAGCATTTT
CAIRQGSNQPQHF
>TRBJ1-4|-|TRBV19
TGTGCCAGTAGTATAAGGGCCGTTCAGAGGGAAAAACTGTTTTTT
CASSIRAVQREKLFF
>TRBJ2-2|TRBD1|TRBV2
TGTGCCAGCACCGGACAGGGGACCGGGGAGCTGTTTTTT
CASTGQGTGELFF
>TRBJ1-2|-|TRBV2
TGTGCCAGCAGTGGGTGGGGGGACCAGTATGGCTACACCTTC
CASSGWGDQYGYTF
>TRBJ2-7|-|TRBV28
TGTGCCAGCAGTTTAGGGGGCCGACAGTATGTAGACTTC
CASSLGGRQYVDF
>TRBJ2-2|-|TRBV10-3
TGTGCCATCAGTGCGCGAGGACAGATTATCACCGGGGAGCTGTTTTTT
CAISARGQIITGELFF
>TRBJ1-4|-|TRBV30
TGTGCCTGGAGTGTAGGACCTGAAAAACTGTTTTTT
CAWSVGPEKLFF
>TRBJ2-6|-|TRBV4-3
TGCGCCAGCAGCCAGGGCCTAAGCTCTGGGGCCAACGTCCTGACTTTC
CASSQGLSSGANVLTF
>TRBJ1-1|-|TRBV30
TGTGCCTGGAGGGGGGGGAACACTGAAGCTTTCTTT
CAWRGGNTEAFF
>TRBJ2-7|-|TRBV20-1
TGCAGTGCTAGAGACCTGCCCGAGCAGTACTTC
CSARDLPEQYF
>TRBJ2-5|TRBD1|TRBV11-1
TGTGCCAGCAGCAGACGAACAGGGGTCCAAGAGACCCAGTACTTC
CASSRRTGVQETQYF
>TRBJ1-5|-|TRBV7-2
TGTGCCAGCAGCTTAGGGACGGTTAATCAGCCCCAGCATTTT
CASSLGTVNQPQHF
>TRBJ1-4|TRBD1|TRBV5-6
TGTGCCAGCAGCGGGGAGACAGGGGGCTTTCGGGAAAAACTGTTTTTT
CASSGETGGFREKLFF